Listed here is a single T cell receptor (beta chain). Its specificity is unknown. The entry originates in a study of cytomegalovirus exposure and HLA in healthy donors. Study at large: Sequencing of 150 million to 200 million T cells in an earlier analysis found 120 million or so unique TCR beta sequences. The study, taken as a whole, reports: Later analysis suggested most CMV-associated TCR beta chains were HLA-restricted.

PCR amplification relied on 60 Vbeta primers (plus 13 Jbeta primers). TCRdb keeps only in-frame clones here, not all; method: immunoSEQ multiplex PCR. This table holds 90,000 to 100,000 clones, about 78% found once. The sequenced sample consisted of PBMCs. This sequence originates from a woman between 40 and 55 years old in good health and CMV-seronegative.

The CDR3 is CASSWGGKSSEQYF. CDR3 DNA: TGTGCCAGCAGTTGGGGCGGGAAGTCCAGCGAGCAGTACTTC. The chain has TRBV6-5 and TRBJ2-7; perhaps TRBD2 as D (6 bases). Germline-derived CDR1 and CDR2 are MNHEY and SVGAGI. The CDR3 totals 14 residues. Trimming removed 4 bases at V and 6 bases at J, with 16 bases between.